This T cell receptor beta chain was sequenced for a study of cytomegalovirus exposure and HLA in healthy donors. Whole-study results and caveats: Based on reports, TCR beta sequences accurately predicted HLA-A and HLA-B alleles for most subjects.

Nominally healthy donors provided the samples, though records likely missed some immune exposures. This CDR3 spans 17 amino acids. Trimming pared 0 bases from V and 6 bases from J, leaving 15 bases between. Germline CDR1 is LNHNV and CDR2 is YYDKDF (reference sequence). This clone has a single count. Its cognate antigen is unknown. Both 60 Vbeta primers and 13 Jbeta primers went into the PCR. Produced via immunoSEQ multiplex PCR; TCRdb's table is partial and in-frame only. The table includes about 120,000 clones, around 73% detected once. This TCR came from a female donor in good health and CMV-seronegative. Specimen: PBMCs. The chain employs TRBV15 and TRBJ1-6, with D maybe TRBD1 (5 bases). The CDR3 region has the DNA TGTGCCACCAGCAGAGATTTCAGGGTCAGGACTAATTCACCCCTCCACTTT. Translated: CATSRDFRVRTNSPLHF.